This T cell receptor (beta chain) was profiled in a study of vaccination and CD4 T cells after COVID-19. Study summary: At a median about 78 days (range 14 to 241) after dose two, post-vaccine samples were obtained. Study results and caveats: The median count of SARS-CoV-2-reactive clonotypes rose from 21 to 38, not significantly.

Once obtained from cultured CD4+ T cells, the DNA was sequenced using the Oncomine TCR Beta short-read assay. TCRdb ran MiXCR on the PCR reads and lists one entry per CDR3 protein. This sample has some 10,000 distinct CDR3 sequences, with about 61% found just once. As to treatment: roughly nine-day PBMC culture with coronavirus spike peptide pools or control peptides (ViraFEST assay). Alongside about 9.1 IU/ml IL-2 and about 9.5 ug/ml peptide pools, PBMCs were cultured at a few million per well. The V end lost 4 bases, the J end lost 13 bases, and 13 bases lay between the germline ends. CDR3 length: 11 amino acids. On this clonotype: Its antigen remains unidentified.

The TCR was taken from a human donor who had recovered from COVID-19. The V gene is TRBV12-3 or TRBV12-4, the J gene TRBJ1-2; D uncertain. Here the sequenced sample was CD4+ T cells from blood, cultured in vitro, taken before SARS-CoV-2 vaccination. CDR3 region: CASSSIGYFTF. CDR3 nucleotides: TGTGCCAGCAGTTCAATAGGGTACTTCACCTTC.